The sequence of this TCR beta chain was determined in a study of molecular identifiers for immune sequencing clone quantification. Libraries for naive CD8 T cells, which were made from around 20,000 to 1,000,000 sorted cells, drew on 10%, 30% or 50% of the RNA. As CD8+CD4-CCR7+CD45RA+ cells, naive CD8 T cells were sorted. TCRdb reanalysed the PCR reads using MiXCR and keeps one entry per CDR3 protein. The data hold 490,000 or so distinct CDR3 sequences, with about 25% observed a single time. The V gene lost 1 base and the J gene lost 4 bases, with 15 bases spanning the gap. The CDR3 spans 15 residues. The germline V gene encodes CDR1 SGDLS and CDR2 YYNGEE. This clonotype has only a few counts.

Sequencing was done on a sample of naive CD8+ T cells from blood, with Jurkat cell RNA spiked in. As to subset: FACS-sorted CD8+CD4-CCR7+CD45RA+ naive T cells. This TCR was sampled from a human donor in good health. Some libraries in this study had Jurkat cell RNA spiked in. The rearrangement links TRBV9 to TRBJ2-7; the D is unclear. CDR3 residues: CASSVIPGPKYEQYF. The CDR3 DNA sequence: TGTGCCAGCAGCGTAATCCCCGGTCCTAAGTACGAGCAGTACTTC.